The rows below give T cell receptor beta chains drawn from one sample of a study of Graves' ophthalmopathy and Graves' hyperthyroidism. One entry per CDR3 protein, called by TCRdb with MiXCR from the multiplex PCR reads. The sample lists around 670,000 distinct CDR3 sequences, 40% occurring once. The sample taken for sequencing was peripheral blood. These receptors were obtained from an adult man with Graves' ophthalmopathy. Each CDR3 is given with its conserved first and last residue. Each record gives: clone size, V gene, CDR3 protein. Only part of the rows carry a size: once, few, many, or a class if the clone is expanded.

abundance: many; v_gene: TRBV24-1; CDR3aa: CATSDWDTGELFF
abundance: NA; v_gene: TRBV7-9; CDR3aa: CASSSELAGVKETQYF
abundance: NA; v_gene: TRBV20-1; CDR3aa: CSAPRAYEQYF
abundance: few; v_gene: TRBV20-1; CDR3aa: CSARKPGTGNEKLFF
abundance: many; v_gene: TRBV7-2; CDR3aa: CASSFRDGEAFF
abundance: few; v_gene: TRBV20-1; CDR3aa: CSAEDRDDEKLFF
abundance: NA; v_gene: TRBV19; CDR3aa: CASSIRASNTEAFF
abundance: few; v_gene: TRBV12-3/TRBV12-4; CDR3aa: CASSPAGGLDEKLFF
abundance: few; v_gene: TRBV7-2; CDR3aa: CASSLGQSLTEAFF
abundance: NA; v_gene: TRBV24-1; CDR3aa: CASDTSNQPQHF
abundance: few; v_gene: TRBV5-8; CDR3aa: CASSLVGFWTGWETQYF
abundance: NA; v_gene: TRBV2; CDR3aa: CASSTGRRTDTQYF
abundance: NA; v_gene: TRBV29-1; CDR3aa: CSSEGGANEQYF
abundance: few; v_gene: TRBV6-5; CDR3aa: CASTNAAGTEAFF
abundance: few; v_gene: TRBV12-3/TRBV12-4; CDR3aa: CASSGSNRAGGELFF
abundance: few; v_gene: TRBV2; CDR3aa: CASSYIMAGANVLTF
abundance: few; v_gene: TRBV20-1; CDR3aa: CSARVRLAQETQYF
abundance: few; v_gene: TRBV25-1; CDR3aa: CASSAGRSSNQPQHF
abundance: few; v_gene: TRBV7-6; CDR3aa: CASSNGQVQETQYF
abundance: NA; v_gene: TRBV5-1; CDR3aa: CASSLGRDGTEQYF
abundance: NA; v_gene: TRBV7-2; CDR3aa: CASSTATGNSGNTIYF
abundance: many; v_gene: TRBV5-5; CDR3aa: CASSFWGSETQYF
abundance: many; v_gene: TRBV2; CDR3aa: CASSMTGTIRNTIYF
abundance: few; v_gene: TRBV10-3; CDR3aa: CASSYQGRANTEAFF
abundance: NA; v_gene: TRBV13; CDR3aa: CASSFRQLPSYEQYF
abundance: NA; v_gene: TRBV6-6; CDR3aa: CAGSLLGGHNSPLHF
abundance: NA; v_gene: TRBV25-1; CDR3aa: CASSERGAGGNTIYF
abundance: many; v_gene: TRBV2; CDR3aa: CASIPDRGGYTF
abundance: many; v_gene: TRBV9; CDR3aa: CASSPVDVGPQHF
abundance: many; v_gene: TRBV2; CDR3aa: CASRGGTGEFQPQHF
abundance: NA; v_gene: TRBV10-3; CDR3aa: CAGTWTGGAGANVLTF
abundance: many; v_gene: TRBV25-1; CDR3aa: CASSETGLNGEKLFF
abundance: NA; v_gene: TRBV29-1; CDR3aa: CSVEAGTGFYGYTF
abundance: once; v_gene: TRBV7-8; CDR3aa: CASSPGTSFGANVLTF
abundance: many; v_gene: TRBV19; CDR3aa: CASSMRTGTANYGYTF
abundance: few; v_gene: TRBV20-1; CDR3aa: CSALDRDRATGANVLTF
abundance: NA; v_gene: TRBV10-3; CDR3aa: CASSEQAPSGANVLTF
abundance: NA; v_gene: TRBV20-1; CDR3aa: CSASRQTLNYGYTF
abundance: many; v_gene: TRBV10-3; CDR3aa: CAIQGGIASPLHF